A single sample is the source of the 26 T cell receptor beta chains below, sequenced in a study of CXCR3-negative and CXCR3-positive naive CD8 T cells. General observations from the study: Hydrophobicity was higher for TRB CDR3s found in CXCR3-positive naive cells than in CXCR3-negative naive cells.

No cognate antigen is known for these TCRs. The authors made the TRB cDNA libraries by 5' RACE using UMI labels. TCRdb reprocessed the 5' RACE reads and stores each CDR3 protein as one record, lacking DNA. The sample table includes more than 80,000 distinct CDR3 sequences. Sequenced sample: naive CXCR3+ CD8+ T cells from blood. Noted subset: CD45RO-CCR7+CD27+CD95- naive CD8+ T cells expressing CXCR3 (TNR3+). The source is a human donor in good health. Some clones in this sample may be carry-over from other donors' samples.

The CDR3 loop reads CASSKVGRGHPLDEQYF. The chain joins TRBV21-1 to TRBJ2-7; TCRdb's D call, TRBD1, is unchecked because there is no DNA. TRBV21-1 is annotated as a pseudogene. The CDR3 totals 17 residues.

The CDR3 reads CASSLGVTGGTGELFF. The chain couples TRBV13 to TRBJ2-2; the D call of TRBD1 rests on TCRdb alone, since no DNA is present to check it. Germline-derived CDR1 and CDR2 are PRHDT and FYEKMQ (reference sequence). The CDR3 spans 16 residues.

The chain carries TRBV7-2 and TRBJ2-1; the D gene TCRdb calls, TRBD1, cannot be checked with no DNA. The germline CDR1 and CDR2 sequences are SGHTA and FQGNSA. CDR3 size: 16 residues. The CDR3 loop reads CASSLDSRGLGTEQFF.

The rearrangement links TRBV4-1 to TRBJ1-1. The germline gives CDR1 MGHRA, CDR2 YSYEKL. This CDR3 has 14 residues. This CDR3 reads CASSLTESNTEAFF.

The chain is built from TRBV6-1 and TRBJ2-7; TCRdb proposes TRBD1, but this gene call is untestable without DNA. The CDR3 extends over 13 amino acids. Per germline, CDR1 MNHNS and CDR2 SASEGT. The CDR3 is CASIPPRTYEQYF.

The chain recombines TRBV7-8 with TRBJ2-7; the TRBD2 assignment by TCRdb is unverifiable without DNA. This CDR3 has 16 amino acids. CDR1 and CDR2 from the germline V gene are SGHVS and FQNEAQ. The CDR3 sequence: CASSVTSGGTPYEQYF.

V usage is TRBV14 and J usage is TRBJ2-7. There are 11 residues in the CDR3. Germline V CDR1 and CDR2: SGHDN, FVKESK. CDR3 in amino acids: CASSQNYEQYF.

The chain's CDR3 is CASSLGGSGNTIYF. The chain carries TRBV11-3 and TRBJ1-3. Germline loops: CDR1 SGHNT, CDR2 YENEEA. CDR3 length: 14 residues.

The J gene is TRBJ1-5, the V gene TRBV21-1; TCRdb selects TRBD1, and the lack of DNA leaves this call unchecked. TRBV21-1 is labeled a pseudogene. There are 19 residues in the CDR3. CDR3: CASSKIPSEGGDSNQPQHF.

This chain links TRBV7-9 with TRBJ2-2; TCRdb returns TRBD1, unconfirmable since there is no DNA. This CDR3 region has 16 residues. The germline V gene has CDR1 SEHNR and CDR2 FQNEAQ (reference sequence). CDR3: CASSPRGPSNTGELFF.

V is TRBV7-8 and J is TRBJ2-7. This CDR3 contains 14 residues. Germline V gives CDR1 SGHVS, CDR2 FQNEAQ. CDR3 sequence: CASSSAGGPYEQYF.

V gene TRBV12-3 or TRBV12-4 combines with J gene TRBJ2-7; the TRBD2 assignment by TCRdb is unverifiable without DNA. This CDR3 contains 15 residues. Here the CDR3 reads CASRKGLAGTHEQYF.

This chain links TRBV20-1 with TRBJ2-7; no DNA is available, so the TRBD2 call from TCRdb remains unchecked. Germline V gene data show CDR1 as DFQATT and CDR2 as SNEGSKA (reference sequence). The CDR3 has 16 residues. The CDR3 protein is CSARVPYRDYSYEQYF.

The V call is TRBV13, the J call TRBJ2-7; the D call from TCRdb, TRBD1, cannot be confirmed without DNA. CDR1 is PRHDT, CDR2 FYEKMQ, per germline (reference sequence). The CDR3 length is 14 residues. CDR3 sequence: CASSPEDRSYEQYF.

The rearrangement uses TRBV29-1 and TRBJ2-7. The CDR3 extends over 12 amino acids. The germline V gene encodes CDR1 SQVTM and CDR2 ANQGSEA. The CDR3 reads CSVEYGLDEQYF.

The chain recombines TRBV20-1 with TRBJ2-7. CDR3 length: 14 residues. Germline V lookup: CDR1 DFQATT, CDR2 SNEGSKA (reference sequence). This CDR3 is CSARDVLGTYEQYF.

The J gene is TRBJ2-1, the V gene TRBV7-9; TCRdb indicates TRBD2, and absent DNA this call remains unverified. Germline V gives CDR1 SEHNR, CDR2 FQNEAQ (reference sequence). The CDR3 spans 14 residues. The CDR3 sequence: CASSPWTVRNEQFF. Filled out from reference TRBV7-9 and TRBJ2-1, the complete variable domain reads DTGVSQNPRHKITKRGQNVTFRCDPISEHNRLYWYRQTLGQGPEFLTYFQNEAQLEKSRLLSDRFSAERPKGSFSTLEIQRTEQGDSAMYLCASSPWTVRNEQFFGPGTRLTVL.

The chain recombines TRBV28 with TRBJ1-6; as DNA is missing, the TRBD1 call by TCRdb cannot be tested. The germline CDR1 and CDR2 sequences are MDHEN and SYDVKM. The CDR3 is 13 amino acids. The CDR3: CASSTGGNSPLHF.

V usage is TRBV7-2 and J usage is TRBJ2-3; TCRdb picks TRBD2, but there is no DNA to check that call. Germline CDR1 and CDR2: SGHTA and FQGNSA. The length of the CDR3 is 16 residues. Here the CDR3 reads CASSFGSGASTDTQYF.

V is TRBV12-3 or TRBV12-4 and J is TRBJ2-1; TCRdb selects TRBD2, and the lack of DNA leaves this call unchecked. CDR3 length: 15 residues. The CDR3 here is CASSLRSSGSDEQFF.

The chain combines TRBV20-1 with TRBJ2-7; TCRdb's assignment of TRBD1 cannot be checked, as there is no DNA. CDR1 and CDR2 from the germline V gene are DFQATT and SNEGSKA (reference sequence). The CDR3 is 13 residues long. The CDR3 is CSANRDGTYEQYF.

Here the CDR3 reads CASSFEISGRAFF. The gene calls are TRBV7-2 and TRBJ1-1. The CDR3 spans 13 residues. Germline V gene data show CDR1 as SGHTA and CDR2 as FQGNSA.

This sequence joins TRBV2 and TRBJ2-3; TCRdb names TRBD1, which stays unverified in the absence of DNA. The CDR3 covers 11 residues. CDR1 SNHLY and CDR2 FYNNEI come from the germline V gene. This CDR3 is CAPRGTDTQYF. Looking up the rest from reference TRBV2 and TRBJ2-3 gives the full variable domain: EPEVTQTPSHQVTQMGQEVILRCVPISNHLYFYWYRQILGQKVEFLVSFYNNEISEKSEIFDDQFSVERPDGSNFTLKIRSTKLEDSAMYFCAPRGTDTQYFGPGTRLTVL.

CDR3 sequence: CASTPVWGEQDPYGYTF. The chain joins TRBV5-6 to TRBJ1-2; TCRdb lists TRBD1, though no DNA is available to test this call. This CDR3 is 17 amino acids long. CDR1 is SGHDT, CDR2 YYEEEE, per germline. The full variable domain, in which reference TRBV5-6 and TRBJ1-2 provide the parts outside the CDR3, is DAGVTQSPTHLIKTRGQQVTLRCSPKSGHDTVSWYQQALGQGPQFIFQYYEEEERQRGNFPDRFSGHQFPNYSSELNVNALLLGDSALYLCASTPVWGEQDPYGYTFGSGTRLTVV.

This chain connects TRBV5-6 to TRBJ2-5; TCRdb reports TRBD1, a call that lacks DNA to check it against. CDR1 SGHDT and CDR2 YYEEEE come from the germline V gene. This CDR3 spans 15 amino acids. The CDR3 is CASRLEDTFAETQYF. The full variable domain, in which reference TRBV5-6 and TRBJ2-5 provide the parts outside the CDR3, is DAGVTQSPTHLIKTRGQQVTLRCSPKSGHDTVSWYQQALGQGPQFIFQYYEEEERQRGNFPDRFSGHQFPNYSSELNVNALLLGDSALYLCASRLEDTFAETQYFGPGTRLLVL.

CDR3 loop: CSVALMNYNEQFF. This sequence joins TRBV29-1 and TRBJ2-1. Germline CDR1 reads SQVTM; CDR2 reads ANQGSEA. The CDR3 is 13 residues long.